This T cell receptor (beta chain) was profiled in a study of identical twins. Regarding the study as a whole: Its conclusions, products of cross-sectional statistical analysis, did not come from following the same donors.

As concerns this clonotype: Its antigen is undetermined.

TCRdb recomputed calls from the 5' RACE reads with MiXCR, one row per CDR3 protein. This table has a few hundred thousand distinct CDR3 sequences, over 8.5% appearing once. From germline, CDR1 is SGHKS and CDR2 YYEKEE (reference sequence). The CDR3 length is 16 residues. The V segment lost 3 bases and the J segment 3 bases; nucleotides outside the gene matches: 5. The sample also formed part of further work on yellow fever vaccine responses in identical twins.

The sequenced material came from PBMCs. V and J are TRBV5-5 and TRBJ2-2; TRBD1 matches at 10 bases. This TCR was sampled from a woman aged 18-29 years in good health. The CDR3 here is CASSWRGQGDTGELFF. The CDR3, as DNA: TGTGCCAGCAGCTGGAGAGGACAGGGGGACACCGGGGAGCTGTTTTTT.